This T cell receptor (beta chain) was retrieved from a study of CD8 T cells in ankylosing spondylitis. Study-level findings and limits: What seemed typical of ankylosing spondylitis blood was a TCR beta motif built from 8 or 9 highly homologous variants. Significant enrichment of disease-linked clones was reported in matched ankylosing spondylitis synovial fluid.

A quantitative 5'-RACE method, one with molecular barcodes, was used to make TCR beta libraries. TCRdb analysed the 5' RACE reads with MiXCR anew, one entry per CDR3 protein. The data show approximately 440,000 distinct CDR3 sequences, with roughly 18% seen just once and over 1% held by the top ten. This clonotype has ten or more counts. Its target is not known. The CDR3 has 12 amino acids. The germline CDR1 and CDR2 sequences are SQVTM and ANQGSEA. Trimming stripped 4 bases from V and 4 bases from J, with 10 bases between. This rearrangement joins TRBV29-1 to TRBJ1-2; TRBD1 is a possible D gene (6 bases). The specimen sequenced was blood, either unsorted or a sorted T cell fraction (not recorded which). The sequence came from a male donor with ankylosing spondylitis. The CDR3 nucleotides are TGCAGCGTTGTGGACAGCAGCTATGGCTACACCTTC. Translating it yields CSVVDSSYGYTF.